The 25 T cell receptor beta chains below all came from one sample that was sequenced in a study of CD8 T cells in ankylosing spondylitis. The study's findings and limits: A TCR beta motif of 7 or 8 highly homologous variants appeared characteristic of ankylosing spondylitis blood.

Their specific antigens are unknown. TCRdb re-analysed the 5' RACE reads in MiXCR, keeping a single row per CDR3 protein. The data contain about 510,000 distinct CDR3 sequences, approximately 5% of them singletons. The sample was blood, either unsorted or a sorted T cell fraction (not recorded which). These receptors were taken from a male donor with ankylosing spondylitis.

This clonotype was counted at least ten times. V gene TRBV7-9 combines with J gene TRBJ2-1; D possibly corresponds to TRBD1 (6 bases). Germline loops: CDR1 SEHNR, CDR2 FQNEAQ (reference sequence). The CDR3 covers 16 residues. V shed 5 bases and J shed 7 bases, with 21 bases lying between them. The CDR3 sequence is CASSPQGHRYGNEQFF. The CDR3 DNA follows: TGTGCCAGCAGCCCCCAGGGGCATAGATACGGAAATGAGCAGTTCTTC. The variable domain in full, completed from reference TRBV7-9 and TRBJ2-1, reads DTGVSQNPRHKITKRGQNVTFRCDPISEHNRLYWYRQTLGQGPEFLTYFQNEAQLEKSRLLSDRFSAERPKGSFSTLEIQRTEQGDSAMYLCASSPQGHRYGNEQFFGPGTRLTVL.

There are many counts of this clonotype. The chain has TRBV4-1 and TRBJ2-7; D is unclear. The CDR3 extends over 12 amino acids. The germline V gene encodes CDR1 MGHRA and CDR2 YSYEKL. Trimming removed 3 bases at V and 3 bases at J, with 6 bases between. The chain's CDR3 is CASSHLFYEQYF. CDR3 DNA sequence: TGCGCCAGCAGCCATCTATTCTACGAGCAGTACTTC.

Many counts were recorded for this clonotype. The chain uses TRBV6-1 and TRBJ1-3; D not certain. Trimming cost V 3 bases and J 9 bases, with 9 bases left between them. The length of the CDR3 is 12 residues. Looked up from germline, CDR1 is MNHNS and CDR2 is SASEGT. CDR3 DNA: TGTGCCAGCAGTGATTTCGGGTCCACCATATATTTT. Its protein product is CASSDFGSTIYF.

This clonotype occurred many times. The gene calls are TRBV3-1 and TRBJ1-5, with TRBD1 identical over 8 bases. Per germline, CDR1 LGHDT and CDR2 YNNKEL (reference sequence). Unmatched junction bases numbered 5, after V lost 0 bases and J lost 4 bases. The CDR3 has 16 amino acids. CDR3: CASSQDIRTGNQPQHF. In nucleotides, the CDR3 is TGTGCCAGCAGCCAAGATATTCGGACAGGGAATCAGCCCCAGCATTTT.

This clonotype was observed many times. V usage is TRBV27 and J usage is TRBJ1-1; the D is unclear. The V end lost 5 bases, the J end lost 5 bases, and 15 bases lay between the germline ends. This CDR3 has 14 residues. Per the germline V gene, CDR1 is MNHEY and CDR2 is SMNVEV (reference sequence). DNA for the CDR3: TGTGCCAGCAGTGCCTATCGGGTGGATACTGAAGCTTTCTTT. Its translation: CASSAYRVDTEAFF.

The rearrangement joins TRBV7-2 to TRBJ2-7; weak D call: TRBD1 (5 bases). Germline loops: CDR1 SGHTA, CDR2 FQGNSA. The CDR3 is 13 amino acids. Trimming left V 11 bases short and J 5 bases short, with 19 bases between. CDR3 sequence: CAGSLGAGNEQYF. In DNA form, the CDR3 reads TGTGCCGGGTCGTTGGGCGCAGGGAACGAGCAGTACTTC.

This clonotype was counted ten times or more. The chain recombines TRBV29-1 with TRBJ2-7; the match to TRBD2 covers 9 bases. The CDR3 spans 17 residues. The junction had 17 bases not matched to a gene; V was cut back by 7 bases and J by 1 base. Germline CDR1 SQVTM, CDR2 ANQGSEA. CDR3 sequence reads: CSAWGAGGRYGSYEQYF. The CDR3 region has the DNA TGCAGCGCCTGGGGGGCGGGAGGGAGGTACGGGTCCTACGAGCAGTACTTC.

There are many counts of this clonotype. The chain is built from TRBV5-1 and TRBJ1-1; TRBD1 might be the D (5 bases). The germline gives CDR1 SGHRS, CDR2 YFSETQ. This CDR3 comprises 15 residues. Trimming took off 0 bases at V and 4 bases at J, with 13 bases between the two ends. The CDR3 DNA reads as TGCGCCAGCAGCTTGGCCGTGGGGGAAAGCACTGAAGCTTTCTTT. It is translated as CASSLAVGESTEAFF.

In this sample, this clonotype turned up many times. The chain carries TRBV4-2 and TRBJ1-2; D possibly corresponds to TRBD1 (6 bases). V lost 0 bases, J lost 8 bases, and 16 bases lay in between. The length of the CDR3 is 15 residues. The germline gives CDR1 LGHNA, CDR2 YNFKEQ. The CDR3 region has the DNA TGTGCCAGCAGCCAAGAAGGGGGGTCCTACGACGGCTACACCTTC. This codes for CASSQEGGSYDGYTF.

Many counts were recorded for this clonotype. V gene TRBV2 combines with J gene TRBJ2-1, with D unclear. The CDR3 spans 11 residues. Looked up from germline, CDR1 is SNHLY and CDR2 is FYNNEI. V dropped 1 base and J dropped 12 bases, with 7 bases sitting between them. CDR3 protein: CASSEELGQFF. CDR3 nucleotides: TGTGCCAGCAGTGAAGAGTTGGGGCAGTTCTTC.

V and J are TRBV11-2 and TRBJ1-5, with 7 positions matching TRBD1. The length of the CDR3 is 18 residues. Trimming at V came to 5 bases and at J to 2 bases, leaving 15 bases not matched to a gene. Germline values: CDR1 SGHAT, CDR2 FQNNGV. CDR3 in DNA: TGTGCCAGCAGCCTCAAGACAGGGATCGGAATTGGCAATCAGCCCCAGCATTTT. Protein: CASSLKTGIGIGNQPQHF.

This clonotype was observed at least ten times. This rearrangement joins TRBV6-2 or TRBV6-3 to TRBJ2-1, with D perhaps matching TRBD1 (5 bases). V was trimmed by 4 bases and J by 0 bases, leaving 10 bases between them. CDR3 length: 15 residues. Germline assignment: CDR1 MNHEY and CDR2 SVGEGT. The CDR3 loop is CASSFDRSSYNEQFF. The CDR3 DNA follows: TGTGCCAGCAGTTTCGACAGAAGCTCCTACAATGAGCAGTTCTTC.

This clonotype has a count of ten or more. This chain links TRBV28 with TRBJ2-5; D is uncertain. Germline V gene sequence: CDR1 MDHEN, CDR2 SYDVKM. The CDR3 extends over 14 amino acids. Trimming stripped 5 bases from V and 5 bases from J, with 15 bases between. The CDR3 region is CASSQSPSLETQYF. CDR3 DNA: TGTGCCAGCAGTCAATCCCCGTCACTGGAGACCCAGTACTTC.

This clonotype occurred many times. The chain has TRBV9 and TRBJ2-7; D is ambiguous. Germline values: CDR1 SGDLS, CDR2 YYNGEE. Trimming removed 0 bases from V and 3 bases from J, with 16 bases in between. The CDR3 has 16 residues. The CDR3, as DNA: TGTGCCAGCAGCGTAGATGCCAACAGTCCCCACTACGAGCAGTACTTC. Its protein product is CASSVDANSPHYEQYF.

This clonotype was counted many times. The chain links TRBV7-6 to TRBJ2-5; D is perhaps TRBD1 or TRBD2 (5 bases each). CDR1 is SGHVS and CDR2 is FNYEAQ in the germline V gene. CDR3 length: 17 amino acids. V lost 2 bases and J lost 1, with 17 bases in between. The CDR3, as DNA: TGTGCCAGCAGCTTATTAGGAGCAGGGAGTCTCCAAGAGACCCAGTACTTC. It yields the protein CASSLLGAGSLQETQYF.

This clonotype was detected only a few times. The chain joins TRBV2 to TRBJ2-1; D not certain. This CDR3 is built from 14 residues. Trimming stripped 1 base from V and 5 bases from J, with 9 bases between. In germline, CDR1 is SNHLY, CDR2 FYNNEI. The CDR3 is CASSEGVWDNEQFF. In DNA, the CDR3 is TGTGCCAGCAGTGAAGGCGTATGGGACAATGAGCAGTTCTTC.

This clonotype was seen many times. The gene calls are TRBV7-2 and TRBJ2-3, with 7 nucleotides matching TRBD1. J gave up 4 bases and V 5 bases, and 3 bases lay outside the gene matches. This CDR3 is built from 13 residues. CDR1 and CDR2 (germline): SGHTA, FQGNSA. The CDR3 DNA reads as TGTGCCAGCAGCAAGACAGGGTCAGATACGCAGTATTTT. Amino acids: CASSKTGSDTQYF.

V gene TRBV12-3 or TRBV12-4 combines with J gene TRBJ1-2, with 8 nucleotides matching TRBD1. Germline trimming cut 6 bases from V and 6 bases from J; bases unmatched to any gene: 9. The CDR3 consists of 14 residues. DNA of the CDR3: TGTGCCAGCAGCCGAGGACAGGGAATAAATGGCTACACCTTC. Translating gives CASSRGQGINGYTF.

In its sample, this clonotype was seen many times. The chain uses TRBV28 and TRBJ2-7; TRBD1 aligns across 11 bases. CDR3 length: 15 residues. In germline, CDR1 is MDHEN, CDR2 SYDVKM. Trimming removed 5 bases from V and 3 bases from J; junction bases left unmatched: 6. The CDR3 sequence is CASSGGGTGGYEQYF. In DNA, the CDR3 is TGTGCCAGCAGTGGGGGTGGGACAGGGGGCTACGAGCAGTACTTC.

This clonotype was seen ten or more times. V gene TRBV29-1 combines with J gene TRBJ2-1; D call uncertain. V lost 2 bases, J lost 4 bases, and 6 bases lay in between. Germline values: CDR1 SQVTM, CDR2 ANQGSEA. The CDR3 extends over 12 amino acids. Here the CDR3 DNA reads TGCAGCGTTGAACTAGATTACAATGAGCAGTTCTTC. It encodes CSVELDYNEQFF.

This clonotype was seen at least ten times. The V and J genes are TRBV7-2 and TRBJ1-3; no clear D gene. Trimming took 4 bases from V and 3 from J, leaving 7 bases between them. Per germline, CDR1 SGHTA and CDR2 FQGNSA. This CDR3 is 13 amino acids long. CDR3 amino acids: CASSSAGGNTIYF. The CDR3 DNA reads TGTGCCAGCAGCTCGGCAGGTGGAAACACCATATATTTT.

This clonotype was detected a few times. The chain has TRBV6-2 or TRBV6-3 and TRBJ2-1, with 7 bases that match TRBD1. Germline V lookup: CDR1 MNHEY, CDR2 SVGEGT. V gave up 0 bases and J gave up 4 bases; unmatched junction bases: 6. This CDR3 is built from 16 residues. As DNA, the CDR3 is TGTGCCAGCAGTTACTCATTGGGGACAGCGTACAATGAGCAGTTCTTC. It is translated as CASSYSLGTAYNEQFF.

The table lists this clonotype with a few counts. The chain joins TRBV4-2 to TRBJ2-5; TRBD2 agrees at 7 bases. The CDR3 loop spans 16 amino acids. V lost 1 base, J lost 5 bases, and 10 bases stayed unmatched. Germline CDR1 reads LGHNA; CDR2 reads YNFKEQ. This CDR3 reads CASSQGIGTREETQYF. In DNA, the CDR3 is TGTGCCAGCAGCCAAGGGATAGGGACGCGGGAGGAGACCCAGTACTTC.

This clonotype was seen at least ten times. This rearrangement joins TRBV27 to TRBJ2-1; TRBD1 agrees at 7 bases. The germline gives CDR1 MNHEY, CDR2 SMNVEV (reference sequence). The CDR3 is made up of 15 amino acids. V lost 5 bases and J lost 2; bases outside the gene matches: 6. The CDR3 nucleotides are TGTGCCAGCAGTCTACAGGGGAACACCTACAATGAGCAGTTCTTC. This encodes CASSLQGNTYNEQFF.

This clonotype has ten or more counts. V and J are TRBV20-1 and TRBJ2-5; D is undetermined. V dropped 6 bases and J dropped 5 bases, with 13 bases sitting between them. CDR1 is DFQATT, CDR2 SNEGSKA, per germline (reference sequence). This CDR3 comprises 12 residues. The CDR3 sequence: CSARAYPETQYF. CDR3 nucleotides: TGCAGTGCCCGGGCCTACCCCGAGACCCAGTACTTC.